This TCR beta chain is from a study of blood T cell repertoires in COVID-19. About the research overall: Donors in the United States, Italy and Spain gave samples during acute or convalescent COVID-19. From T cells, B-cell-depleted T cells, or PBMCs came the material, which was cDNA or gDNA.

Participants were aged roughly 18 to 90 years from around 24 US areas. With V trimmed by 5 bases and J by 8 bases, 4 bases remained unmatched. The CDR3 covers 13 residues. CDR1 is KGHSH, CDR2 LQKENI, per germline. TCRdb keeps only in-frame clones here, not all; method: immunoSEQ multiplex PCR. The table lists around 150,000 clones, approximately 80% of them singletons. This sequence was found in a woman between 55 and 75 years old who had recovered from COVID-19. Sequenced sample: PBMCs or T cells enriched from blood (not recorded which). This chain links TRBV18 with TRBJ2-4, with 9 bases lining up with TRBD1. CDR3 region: CASSGTGRDIQYF. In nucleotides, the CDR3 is TGTGCCAGCTCAGGGACAGGGCGAGACATTCAGTACTTC.